This TCR beta chain is drawn from a study of blood T cell repertoires in COVID-19. This CDR3 is 13 amino acids long. Trimming shortened V by 7 bases and J by 5 bases, and 14 bases separated the two germline ends. The V gene's germline CDR1 is MDHEN and CDR2 SYDVKM. This clone was found a few times. The table came from immunoSEQ multiplex PCR; TCRdb's copy has only in-frame clones and leaves some out. The data show about 16,000 clones, roughly 88% seen once. The sequenced material came from peripheral blood. The receptor comes from a human donor in a cohort sampled during active COVID-19. This rearrangement joins TRBV28 to TRBJ2-5, with D maybe TRBD1 (7 bases). CDR3 nucleotide sequence: TGTGCCAGCATCAAGGGGGCGGGGGAGACCCAGTACTTC. Encoded protein: CASIKGAGETQYF.